Shown below are 7 T cell receptor beta chains from a single sample sequenced in a study of CD8+CD57+ T cells in acquired aplastic anemia. The TCR beta profiling, which covered VDJ combination and CDR3 sequence, was carried out using genomic DNA as the template. From the reads, TCRdb called clonotypes with MiXCR, one entry per CDR3 protein. Of 200,000 to 250,000 distinct CDR3 sequences in the sample, roughly 53% were seen once. Before being chosen for sequencing, patients had shown CD8+CD57+ cell expansion by flow cytometry. The sequencing sample was made of sorted CD4+, CD8+, or CD8+CD57+ T cells (not recorded which) from PBMCs. The receptor set was obtained from a human donor with aplastic anemia.

The rearrangement links TRBV2 to TRBJ1-5; the D is unclear. The CDR3 contains 13 residues. Germline values: CDR1 SNHLY, CDR2 FYNNEI. Trimming pared 4 bases from V and 7 bases from J, leaving 11 bases between. The CDR3 DNA follows: TGTGCCAGCAGTGTAGAGGGCGACCAGCCCCAGCATTTT. Its protein is CASSVEGDQPQHF.

The V call is TRBV5-1, the J call TRBJ2-7, with TRBD1 identical over 11 bases. This CDR3 is 13 amino acids long. The germline CDR1 and CDR2 sequences are SGHRS and YFSETQ. With V trimmed by 4 bases and J by 7 bases, 4 bases remained unmatched. DNA of the CDR3: TGCGCCAGCAGCCCGGGACAGGGGGTGGAGCAGTACTTC. The encoded protein is CASSPGQGVEQYF. The variable domain in full, with the rest retrieved from reference TRBV5-1 and TRBJ2-7, is KAGVTQTPRYLIKTRGQQVTLSCSPISGHRSVSWYQQTPGQGLQFLFEYFSETQRNKGNFPGRFSGRQFSNSRSEMNVSTLELGDSALYLCASSPGQGVEQYFGPGTRLTVT.

This clonotype was detected ten times or more. V usage is TRBV6-7 and J usage is TRBJ1-3; TRBD1 is a possible D gene (6 bases). TRBV6-7 is classed as an ORF, of uncertain function. V shed 5 bases and J shed 4 bases, with 12 bases lying between them. This CDR3 has 14 residues. Here the CDR3 DNA reads TGTGCCAGCAGTCAACAGGGTATAGGAAACACCATATATTTT. Translation gives CASSQQGIGNTIYF.

This chain connects TRBV7-9 to TRBJ2-7, with TRBD2 as a possible D gene (5 bases). Trimming shortened V by 6 bases and J by 7 bases, and 13 bases separated the two germline ends. Germline CDR1 reads SEHNR; CDR2 reads FQNEAQ (reference sequence). The CDR3 spans 12 residues. The CDR3 DNA sequence: TGTGCCAGCAGACTGGCTACGGGGGAGCAGTACTTC. As protein: CASRLATGEQYF.

CDR3 in DNA: TGTGCCAGTAGTATCTCAGGGGCCGCTTCCAATTCACCCCTCCACTTT. It codes for CASSISGAASNSPLHF. This chain connects TRBV19 to TRBJ1-6; D perhaps matches TRBD1 (6 bases). CDR3 length: 16 residues. Germline V gives CDR1 LNHDA, CDR2 SQIVND (reference sequence). V shed 3 bases and J shed 7 bases, with 16 bases lying between them. Full variable domain (missing parts from reference TRBV19 and TRBJ1-6): DGGITQSPKYLFRKEGQNVTLSCEQNLNHDAMYWYRQDPGQGLRLIYYSQIVNDFQKGDIAEGYSVSREKKESFPLTVTSAQKNPTAFYLCASSISGAASNSPLHFGNGTRLTVT.

J is TRBJ1-2 and V is TRBV7-3, with D uncertain. This CDR3 is 14 amino acids long. Germline values: CDR1 SGHTA, CDR2 FQGTGA. Between the trimmed V and J ends, which lost 5 bases and 4 bases, there was a span of 14 bases. CDR3 region: CASSGTRGVYGYTF. The DNA of the CDR3 is TGTGCCAGCAGCGGAACCCGGGGTGTCTATGGCTACACCTTC. Full variable domain (remainder filled in from reference TRBV7-3 and TRBJ1-2): GAGVSQTPSNKVTEKGKYVELRCDPISGHTALYWYRQSLGQGPEFLIYFQGTGAADDSGLPNDRFFAVRPEGSVSTLKIQRTERGDSAVYLCASSGTRGVYGYTFGSGTRLTVV.

This clonotype occurred many times. The chain carries TRBV5-6 and TRBJ2-6; 8 bases line up with TRBD1. This CDR3 has 18 amino acids. The V and J ends lost 1 base and 0 bases, in that order; junction bases with no gene match: 6. Germline CDR1 SGHDT, CDR2 YYEEEE. The DNA for the CDR3 is TGTGCCAGCAGCTTGTCTCCAGGGGGCGGCTCTGGGGCCAACGTCCTGACTTTC. It yields the protein CASSLSPGGGSGANVLTF.